This TCR beta chain was captured by sequencing in a study of identical twins. This clonotype was counted at least ten times. The CDR3 consists of 14 residues. V dropped 5 bases and J dropped 5 bases, with 18 bases sitting between them. Germline lookup yields CDR1 SQVTM and CDR2 ANQGSEA. Via MiXCR, TCRdb re-called the 5' RACE reads, giving one row per CDR3 protein. The sample carries roughly 570,000 distinct CDR3 sequences, around 9.6% recorded once. These records were also assigned to another study, of yellow fever vaccine responses in identical twins.

What was sequenced was PBMCs. The TCR originated in a woman between 18 and 30 years old in good health. The chain couples TRBV29-1 to TRBJ1-1; weak D call: TRBD1 (6 bases). This CDR3 is CSVKGDSFGTEAFF. The CDR3, as DNA: TGCAGCGTTAAGGGGGACTCCTTTGGGACTGAAGCTTTCTTT.